These 15 T cell receptor beta chains originate from one sample sequenced in a study of blood T cell repertoires in COVID-19 (TCRdb year 2020). The library was generated by the immunoSEQ multiplex PCR assay. What TCRdb holds here is the immuneACCESS table cut down to in-frame rearrangements. Part of the clones is not present; checked against another copy, under half of the missing clones reflect an unresolved V gene, and the others are unexplained. Recorded for this sample are about 190,000 clones; 88% of them occurred a single time. The top ten clones comprise approximately 1.5% of the sample. The sequenced sample consisted of peripheral blood. The receptors originated from a man between 18 and 35 years old with active or convalescent COVID-19.

The table lists this clone with a count of one. The chain employs TRBV6-5 and TRBJ2-5; D call uncertain. The ends were cut back, 4 bases at V and 4 bases at J, with 19 bases in the middle. CDR3 length equals 16 residues. CDR1 MNHEY and CDR2 SVGAGI come from the germline V gene. CDR3 amino acids: CASSSSPRRIIETQYF. The CDR3 nucleotides read TGTGCCAGCAGTTCATCCCCCAGGCGTATAATAGAGACCCAGTACTTC.

The CDR3 DNA sequence: TGTGCCAGCAGCGTAGGGCTGTCGGGGAACACTGAAGCTTTCTTT. Translating gives CASSVGLSGNTEAFF. The rearrangement joins TRBV9 to TRBJ1-1, with D unresolved. Trimming pared 0 bases from V and 1 base from J, leaving 10 bases between. Looked up from germline, CDR1 is SGDLS and CDR2 is YYNGEE. The CDR3 totals 15 residues.

The chain employs TRBV6-5 and TRBJ1-4; TRBD1 aligns across 8 bases. The J segment lost 4 bases and the V segment lost 6 bases, leaving 4 bases of the junction unmatched. CDR1 is MNHEY, CDR2 SVGAGI, per germline. CDR3 length: 14 residues. In DNA form, the CDR3 reads TGTGCCAGCAGCCGGGGACAGGATAATGAAAAACTGTTTTTT. Its protein product is CASSRGQDNEKLFF.

The chain couples TRBV6-2 or TRBV6-3 to TRBJ2-1; 11 bases line up with TRBD2. The CDR3 runs 15 residues. In germline, CDR1 is MNHEY, CDR2 SVGEGT. J lost 10 bases, V lost 4 bases, and 9 bases had no gene match. The CDR3 DNA sequence: TGTGCCAGCAGTTCTACTAGCGGGAGCCCGGGAGAGCAGTTCTTC. This encodes CASSSTSGSPGEQFF.

The chain carries TRBV7-9 and TRBJ1-5; 7 nucleotides align to TRBD1. The V gene's germline CDR1 is SEHNR and CDR2 FQNEAQ (reference sequence). J was trimmed by 4 bases and V by 1 base; bases with no gene match: 4. CDR3 length: 15 residues. Here the CDR3 reads CASSLEGAPNQPQHF. As DNA, the CDR3 is TGTGCCAGCAGCTTAGAGGGGGCGCCTAATCAGCCCCAGCATTTT.

This chain joins TRBV11-2 and TRBJ1-5; D may be TRBD1 (5 bases). CDR1 is SGHAT, CDR2 FQNNGV, per germline. V dropped 0 bases and J dropped 2 bases, with 11 bases sitting between them. This CDR3 region has 16 residues. The CDR3 region is CASSLDTGGGNQPQHF. CDR3 DNA: TGTGCCAGCAGCTTAGATACGGGGGGTGGCAATCAGCCCCAGCATTTT. The whole variable domain, filled in from reference TRBV11-2 and TRBJ1-5, reads EAGVAQSPRYKIIEKRQSVAFWCNPISGHATLYWYQQILGQGPKLLIQFQNNGVVDDSQLPKDRFSAERLKGVDSTLKIQPAKLEDSAVYLCASSLDTGGGNQPQHFGDGTRLSIL.

The rearrangement joins TRBV6-1 to TRBJ2-3, with TRBD2 matching 12 bases. The CDR3 length is 19 residues. Germline V lookup: CDR1 MNHNS, CDR2 SASEGT. V lost 2 bases and J lost 0; bases outside the gene matches: 9. This chain's CDR3 is CASSEFRASGGASTDTQYF. The CDR3 DNA reads as TGTGCCAGCAGTGAATTTAGGGCTAGCGGGGGGGCCAGCACAGATACGCAGTATTTT.

The chain combines TRBV7-3 with TRBJ2-7; tentative D call: TRBD2 (6 bases). Germline V gives CDR1 SGHTA, CDR2 FQGTGA. The V end lost 11 bases, the J end lost 7 bases, and 12 bases lay between the germline ends. CDR3 length equals 10 residues. CDR3 protein: CAGGVAEQYF. The CDR3 DNA sequence: TGTGCCGGCGGGGTGGCAGAGCAGTACTTC.

This chain connects TRBV28 to TRBJ2-1; a weak D match, TRBD2 (5 bases). The V end was cut by 1 base, the J end by 8 bases, with 15 bases between. In germline, CDR1 is MDHEN, CDR2 SYDVKM. The CDR3 spans 15 residues. CDR3 sequence reads: CASSLLRLASYEQFF. The CDR3 bases are TGTGCCAGCAGTTTATTGAGGCTAGCCTCCTATGAGCAGTTCTTC.

The J gene is TRBJ1-2, the V gene TRBV29-1; D is unclear. Germline V lookup: CDR1 SQVTM, CDR2 ANQGSEA. The length of the CDR3 is 14 residues. The V gene lost 4 bases and the J gene lost 8 bases, with 20 bases spanning the gap. CDR3 residues: CSVGVVATSPGYTF. DNA of the CDR3: TGCAGCGTTGGGGTAGTAGCTACAAGCCCGGGCTACACCTTC.

The gene calls are TRBV7-9 and TRBJ2-3; 13 bases map to TRBD2. This CDR3 region has 16 residues. Germline V gives CDR1 SEHNR, CDR2 FQNEAQ (reference sequence). The V and J ends lost 4 bases and 3 bases, in that order; junction bases with no gene match: 4. Here the CDR3 DNA reads TGTGCCAGCAGCTCCAGGACTAGCGGGAGAACAGATACGCAGTATTTT. Its translation: CASSSRTSGRTDTQYF.

This sequence joins TRBV30 and TRBJ2-1; TRBD2 agrees at 10 bases. The trim removed 3 bases at V and 9 bases at J, leaving 20 bases unmatched. This CDR3 is built from 18 residues. Looked up from germline, CDR1 is GTSNPN and CDR2 is SVGIG (reference sequence). CDR3 nucleotide sequence: TGTGCCTGGAGAGCCAGTACGTACCGAGCGGGGGGGCCGGGTGAGCAGTTCTTC. As protein: CAWRASTYRAGGPGEQFF. The whole variable domain, filled in from reference TRBV30 and TRBJ2-1, reads SQTIHQWPATLVQPVGSPLSLECTVEGTSNPNLYWYRQAAGRGLQLLFYSVGIGQISSEVPQNLSASRPQDRQFILSSKKLLLSDSGFYLCAWRASTYRAGGPGEQFFGPGTRLTVL.

This rearrangement joins TRBV5-1 to TRBJ1-4, with 11 bases that match TRBD1. Trimming at V came to 1 base and at J to 4 bases, leaving 12 bases not matched to a gene. The CDR3 loop spans 19 amino acids. Germline V CDR1 and CDR2: SGHRS, YFSETQ. CDR3 sequence (DNA): TGCGCCAGCAGCTTGTATATTCCGGGACAGGGGGAGAATAATGAAAAACTGTTTTTT. It specifies CASSLYIPGQGENNEKLFF.

This chain links TRBV5-1 with TRBJ2-1, with 9 positions matching TRBD2. The CDR3 totals 18 residues. V shed 4 bases, J shed 4 bases, and the junction held 15 bases outside the gene matches. CDR1 SGHRS and CDR2 YFSETQ come from the germline V gene. The CDR3, as DNA: TGCGCCAGCAGCCTTGGATTGGGACTAGCCCTCCGATACAATGAGCAGTTCTTC. Its protein product is CASSLGLGLALRYNEQFF.

This chain links TRBV10-3 with TRBJ1-2; the D gene is possibly TRBD1 (5 bases). The CDR3 covers 15 residues. Germline V gene data show CDR1 as ENHRY and CDR2 as SYGVKD. Trimming stripped 4 bases from V and 0 bases from J, with 12 bases between. CDR3 amino acids: CAISGDSSANYGYTF. Here the CDR3 DNA reads TGTGCCATCAGTGGCGACAGCTCAGCTAACTATGGCTACACCTTC.